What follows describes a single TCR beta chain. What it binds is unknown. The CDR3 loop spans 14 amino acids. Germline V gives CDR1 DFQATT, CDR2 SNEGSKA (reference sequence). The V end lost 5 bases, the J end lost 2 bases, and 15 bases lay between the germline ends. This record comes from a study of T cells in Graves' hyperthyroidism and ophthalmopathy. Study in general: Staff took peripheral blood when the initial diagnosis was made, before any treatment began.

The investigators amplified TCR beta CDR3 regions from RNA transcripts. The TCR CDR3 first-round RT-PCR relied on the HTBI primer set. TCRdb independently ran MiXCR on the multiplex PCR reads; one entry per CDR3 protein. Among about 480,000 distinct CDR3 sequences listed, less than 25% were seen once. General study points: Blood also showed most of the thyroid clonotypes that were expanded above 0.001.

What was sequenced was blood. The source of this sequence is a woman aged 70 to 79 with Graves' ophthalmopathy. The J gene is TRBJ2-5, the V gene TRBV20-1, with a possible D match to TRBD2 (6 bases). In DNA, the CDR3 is TGCAGTGCTGGACCCCGACTAGGACAAGAGACCCAGTACTTC. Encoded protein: CSAGPRLGQETQYF.